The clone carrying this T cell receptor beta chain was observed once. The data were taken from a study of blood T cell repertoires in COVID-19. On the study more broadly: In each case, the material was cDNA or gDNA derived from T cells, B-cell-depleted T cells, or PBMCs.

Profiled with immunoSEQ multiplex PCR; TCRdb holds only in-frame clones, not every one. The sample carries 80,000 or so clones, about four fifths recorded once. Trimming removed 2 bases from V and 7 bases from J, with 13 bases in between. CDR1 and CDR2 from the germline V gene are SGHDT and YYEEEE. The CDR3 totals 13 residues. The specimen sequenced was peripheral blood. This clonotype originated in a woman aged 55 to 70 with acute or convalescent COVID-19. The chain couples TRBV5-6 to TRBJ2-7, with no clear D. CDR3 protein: CASSFLPGGEQYV. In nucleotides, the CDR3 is TGTGCCAGCAGCTTTCTACCGGGTGGTGAGCAGTACGTC.